Listed here are 16 T cell receptor beta chains from one sample, sequenced in a study of cytomegalovirus exposure and HLA in healthy donors. PCR amplification relied on 60 Vbeta primers (plus 13 Jbeta primers). Sequencing was performed with immunoSEQ multiplex PCR; in TCRdb, only in-frame clones are kept and a portion is missing. The sample has fewer than 70,000 clones; roughly 70% are singletons. The specimen was PBMCs. The origin of the receptors is a woman aged 25 to 39 in good health and CMV-seronegative.

This rearrangement joins TRBV5-4 to TRBJ1-4; 7 bases map to TRBD1. Germline V gives CDR1 SGHNT, CDR2 YYREEE (reference sequence). CDR3 length equals 15 residues. V dropped 4 bases and J dropped 8; count of bases not matched to a gene: 11. CDR3 in DNA: TGTGCCAGCAGCGCAGCCGGGACAGAGGGAGAAAAACTGTTTTTT. Translating gives CASSAAGTEGEKLFF.

V gene TRBV5-1 combines with J gene TRBJ1-3; D is unclear. The CDR3 spans 16 residues. Germline loops: CDR1 SGHRS, CDR2 YFSETQ. V was pared by 0 bases and J by 4 bases, with 14 bases between. Here the CDR3 reads CASSLAPGPSGNTIYF. Here the CDR3 DNA reads TGCGCCAGCAGCTTGGCCCCGGGTCCGTCAGGAAACACCATATATTTT.

By sample fraction, this clone is medium-sized. The chain employs TRBV29-1 and TRBJ1-5; D perhaps matches TRBD1 (6 bases). From germline, CDR1 is SQVTM and CDR2 ANQGSEA. V lost 4 bases, J lost 4 bases, and 8 bases lay in between. The CDR3 consists of 12 residues. CDR3 protein: CSVGGLNQPQHF. DNA of the CDR3: TGCAGCGTTGGGGGGCTAAATCAGCCCCAGCATTTT.

V usage is TRBV28 and J usage is TRBJ2-6, with D unresolved. The length of the CDR3 is 15 residues. Germline V CDR1 and CDR2: MDHEN, SYDVKM. The germline V and J ends were trimmed by 2 bases and 0 bases, with 5 bases remaining between them. The CDR3 is CASSLGGSGANVLTF. CDR3 nucleotides: TGTGCCAGCAGTTTAGGCGGCTCTGGGGCCAACGTCCTGACTTTC.

This clone was counted only a few times. Relative to the germline gene, one junction end is altered; a read error may explain this. The chain is built from TRBV7-9 and TRBJ1-2, with 7 bases fitting TRBD1. The CDR3 loop spans 15 amino acids. CDR1 is SEHNR and CDR2 is FQNEAQ in the germline V gene (reference sequence). The CDR3 DNA reads as TGTGCCAGCAGTTTAGCCGAATGGGACAGCTATGGCTACACCTTC. Encoded protein: CASSLAEWDSYGYTF. Drawing the rest from reference TRBV7-9 and TRBJ1-2, the complete variable domain is DTGVSQNPRHKITKRGQNVTFRCDPISEHNRLYWYRQTLGQGPEFLTYFQNEAQLEKSRLLSDRFSAERPKGSFSTLEIQRTEQGDSAMYLCASSLAEWDSYGYTFGSGTRLTVV.

The J gene is TRBJ1-6, the V gene TRBV5-1; D gene uncertain. Germline CDR1 is SGHRS and CDR2 is YFSETQ. The CDR3 totals 14 residues. The V end lost 0 bases, the J end lost 5 bases, and 6 bases lay between the germline ends. The CDR3 nucleotides are TGCGCCAGCAGCTTGGGACACCATAATTCACCCCTCCACTTT. Amino acids: CASSLGHHNSPLHF.

The V gene is TRBV27, the J gene TRBJ2-1; TRBD2 might be the D (5 bases). This CDR3 region has 11 residues. V gave up 5 bases and J gave up 13 bases, with 12 bases separating them. Germline V gene data show CDR1 as MNHEY and CDR2 as SMNVEV (reference sequence). The chain's CDR3 is CASSILGFQFF. As DNA, the CDR3 is TGTGCCAGCAGTATACTAGGATTCCAGTTCTTC.

The chain combines TRBV7-3 with TRBJ1-1; 7 nucleotides line up with TRBD1. CDR1 is SGHTA and CDR2 is FQGTGA in the germline V gene. V dropped 3 bases and J dropped 0; count of bases not matched to a gene: 1. This CDR3 is 14 amino acids long. CDR3 region: CASSFGQVNTEAFF. CDR3 nucleotides: TGTGCCAGCAGCTTTGGACAGGTGAACACTGAAGCTTTCTTT.

The chain employs TRBV27 and TRBJ2-7; possible D gene TRBD2, 6 bases. Germline V CDR1 and CDR2: MNHEY, SMNVEV (reference sequence). Trimming stripped 2 bases from V and 4 bases from J, with 9 bases between. This CDR3 spans 13 amino acids. DNA for the CDR3: TGTGCCAGCAGTTTACTCGGGGGATACGAGCAGTACTTC. Its protein product is CASSLLGGYEQYF.

The rearrangement links TRBV5-1 to TRBJ1-2; D gene ambiguous. The V and J ends lost 4 bases and 8 bases respectively, with 21 bases between them. Germline CDR1 and CDR2: SGHRS and YFSETQ. The CDR3 consists of 15 residues. This CDR3 is CASSRPTETGSGYTF. CDR3 DNA: TGCGCCAGCAGCAGACCCACCGAGACGGGGTCGGGCTACACCTTC.

The genes are TRBV2 and TRBJ1-1; D possibly corresponds to TRBD1 (6 bases). Trimming removed 3 bases at V and 1 base at J, with 12 bases between. The CDR3 loop spans 15 amino acids. Germline V gene sequence: CDR1 SNHLY, CDR2 FYNNEI. CDR3 loop: CASSDQPQGNTEAFF. CDR3 nucleotides: TGTGCCAGCAGTGATCAACCACAGGGGAACACTGAAGCTTTCTTT.

V and J are TRBV30 and TRBJ2-3; D is ambiguous. Trimming pared 0 bases from V and 0 bases from J, leaving 25 bases between. Per germline, CDR1 GTSNPN and CDR2 SVGIG (reference sequence). The CDR3 extends over 20 amino acids. CDR3 region: CAWSVEYRVHLYTSTDTQYF. The CDR3 DNA reads as TGTGCCTGGAGTGTGGAGTATCGCGTTCACCTATACACTAGCACAGATACGCAGTATTTT.

J is TRBJ2-3 and V is TRBV29-1, with TRBD1 identical over 9 bases. CDR1 is SQVTM and CDR2 is ANQGSEA in the germline V gene. The CDR3 consists of 14 residues. J was trimmed by 4 bases and V by 6 bases; bases with no gene match: 8. The CDR3 nucleotides read TGCAGCGTCGCACAGGGGGCTCTATCAGATACGCAGTATTTT. Its translation: CSVAQGALSDTQYF.

This clone was found a few times. The chain links TRBV28 to TRBJ1-1; no definite D call. The V gene's germline CDR1 is MDHEN and CDR2 SYDVKM. The CDR3 is 11 residues long. V was pared by 7 bases and J by 1 base, with 4 bases between. The CDR3 DNA reads TGTGCCAGCATCGGGAACACTGAAGCTTTCTTT. Translating it yields CASIGNTEAFF.

Only a few counts were recorded for this clone. V gene TRBV7-6 combines with J gene TRBJ2-3; D might be TRBD1 (6 bases). The CDR3 has 16 residues. In germline, CDR1 is SGHVS, CDR2 FNYEAQ. V lost 1 base and J 4 bases, leaving 15 bases between the germline ends. CDR3 sequence reads: CASSLGRGQRADTQYF. The DNA of the CDR3 is TGTGCCAGCAGCTTAGGCAGGGGCCAAAGGGCAGATACGCAGTATTTT.

For the CDR3, the DNA is TGTGCCAGCAGCTTAGCGAGGCAAGATACGCAGTATTTT. Residues: CASSLARQDTQYF. The chain employs TRBV7-8 and TRBJ2-3; D is undetermined. V dropped 0 bases and J dropped 5 bases, with 6 bases sitting between them. Germline CDR1 SGHVS, CDR2 FQNEAQ. CDR3 length: 13 residues.